What follows are 24 T cell receptor beta chains derived from one specimen sequenced in a study of identical twins. In TCRdb, the 5' RACE reads were re-called with MiXCR into one record per CDR3 protein. The sample records about 690,000 distinct CDR3 sequences, around 6% being singletons. Sequences were obtained from naive T cells sorted from blood. These receptors came from a man aged 18-30 years in good health.

This clonotype was detected ten times or more. The rearrangement links TRBV7-6 to TRBJ2-7; D is ambiguous. The CDR3 consists of 16 residues. Trimming cost V 5 bases and J 2 bases, with 19 bases left between them. The germline CDR1 and CDR2 sequences are SGHVS and FNYEAQ. The CDR3 DNA reads as TGTGCCAGCAGCCCCCCGGATCCCGGGCCCGCCTACGAGCAGTACTTC. Translated: CASSPPDPGPAYEQYF.

This clonotype was picked up many times. The chain has TRBV27 and TRBJ2-7; 9 positions agree with TRBD1. The CDR3 extends over 15 amino acids. Germline V gives CDR1 MNHEY, CDR2 SMNVEV (reference sequence). V lost 2 bases and J lost 6; bases outside the gene matches: 8. Written as DNA, the CDR3 is TGTGCCAGCAGTTTACGGACAGGGGATAGGCTCGAGCAGTACGTC. This translates into CASSLRTGDRLEQYV.

This clonotype was recorded many times. V gene TRBV24-1 combines with J gene TRBJ1-5; possible D gene TRBD1, 5 bases. CDR1 is KGHDR, CDR2 SFDVKD, per germline. The CDR3 is made up of 15 amino acids. Trimming shortened V by 3 bases and J by 0 bases, and 8 bases separated the two germline ends. This chain's CDR3 is CATSDGQYSNQPQHF. The CDR3 nucleotides are TGTGCCACCAGTGATGGACAATATAGCAATCAGCCCCAGCATTTT.

This clonotype came up a few times. An end of the junction differs from the germline gene, which may be a read error. The chain joins TRBV24-1 to TRBJ2-2; D might be TRBD1 (5 bases). The CDR3 is 14 residues long. CDR1 and CDR2 from the germline V gene are KGHDR and SFDVKD. The DNA for the CDR3 is TGTGCCACCAGTCGGAAAAGGGGAAATGAGGAGCTGTGTTTT. The encoded protein is CATSRKRGNEELCF.

This clonotype was counted at least ten times. The chain employs TRBV28 and TRBJ1-3; tentative D call: TRBD1 (6 bases). Germline CDR1 MDHEN, CDR2 SYDVKM. The V end lost 6 bases, the J end lost 3 bases, and 12 bases lay between the germline ends. The CDR3 is 14 residues long. The chain's CDR3 is CASRPDSYGNTIYF. The CDR3 coding sequence is TGTGCCAGCAGACCGGACAGTTATGGAAACACCATATATTTT. The full variable domain, in which reference TRBV28 and TRBJ1-3 provide the parts outside the CDR3, is DVKVTQSSRYLVKRTGEKVFLECVQDMDHENMFWYRQDPGLGLRLIYFSYDVKMKEKGDIPEGYSVSREKKERFSLILESASTNQTSMYLCASRPDSYGNTIYFGEGSWLTVV.

The sample holds a few counts of this clonotype. CDR3 amino acids: CASSAGGGPTKYNSPLHF. CDR3 sequence (DNA): TGTGCCAGCAGCGCCGGCGGAGGGCCGACGAAGTATAATTCACCCCTCCACTTT. This rearrangement joins TRBV9 to TRBJ1-6, with D hard to call. Trimming pared 3 bases from V and 4 bases from J, leaving 20 bases between. The CDR3 runs to 18 residues. CDR1 and CDR2 from the germline V gene are SGDLS and YYNGEE.

This clonotype was counted at least ten times. In DNA, the CDR3 is TGTGCCAGCAGCCGATTCAGACAGGGGGCGATTGAGCAGTACTTC. Translated: CASSRFRQGAIEQYF. This rearrangement joins TRBV7-2 to TRBJ2-7, with 10 bases lining up with TRBD1. Germline V CDR1 and CDR2: SGHTA, FQGNSA. The CDR3 is 15 residues long. With V trimmed by 5 bases and J by 7 bases, 11 bases remained unmatched.

This chain connects TRBV20-1 to TRBJ1-6, with D possibly matching TRBD1 (5 bases). Trimming stripped 6 bases from V and 8 bases from J, with 11 bases between. Germline V gene lookup returns CDR1 DFQATT and CDR2 SNEGSKA (reference sequence). This CDR3 is built from 12 residues. The CDR3 sequence: CSAPRGDSPLHF. The CDR3 nucleotides are TGCAGTGCCCCGCGGGGGGATTCACCCCTCCACTTT.

The chain links TRBV7-2 to TRBJ2-2; TRBD2 agrees at 10 bases. The CDR3 length is 17 residues. Trimming took 5 bases from V and 8 from J; bases not matched to a gene: 14. Germline CDR1 SGHTA, CDR2 FQGNSA. The CDR3 loop reads CASSPRASGSARGELFF. The CDR3 coding sequence is TGTGCCAGCAGCCCACGCGCTAGCGGGAGCGCCAGGGGGGAGCTGTTTTTT.

This clonotype has just a few counts. The V and J genes are TRBV29-1 and TRBJ2-2; a weak D match, TRBD1 (6 bases). The CDR3 spans 12 residues. V was shortened by 7 bases and J by 8 bases, with 14 bases between the two germline ends. From germline, CDR1 is SQVTM and CDR2 ANQGSEA. DNA of the CDR3: TGCAGCGCCGGGACACCTTGGGGGGAGCTGTTTTTT. Its protein is CSAGTPWGELFF.

As to this clonotype: A much more abundant neighbour one base away suggests this may be a read error. The chain uses TRBV13 and TRBJ1-2; TRBD1 aligns across 7 bases. This CDR3 is 14 amino acids long. Germline lookup yields CDR1 PRHDT and CDR2 FYEKMQ (reference sequence). J lost 9 bases, V lost 5 bases, and 12 bases had no gene match. CDR3 sequence: CASSPIPQGMSYTF. The CDR3 nucleotides read TGTGCCAGCAGCCCGATTCCACAGGGGATGAGCTACACCTTC.

This clonotype was detected ten times or more. This rearrangement joins TRBV5-1 to TRBJ2-7, with D unclear. V gave up 0 bases and J gave up 1 base, with 8 bases separating them. This CDR3 is 14 amino acids long. Germline V gene sequence: CDR1 SGHRS, CDR2 YFSETQ. The CDR3 loop is CASSLVPESYEQYF. The CDR3 nucleotides read TGCGCCAGCAGCTTGGTTCCGGAATCCTACGAGCAGTACTTC.

There are many counts of this clonotype. The chain employs TRBV6-1 and TRBJ2-7; TRBD1 matches 8 bases. Germline V gene sequence: CDR1 MNHNS, CDR2 SASEGT. The V and J ends lost 6 bases and 2 bases, in that order; junction bases with no gene match: 3. The CDR3 length is 13 residues. As DNA, the CDR3 is TGTGCCAGCAGACAGGGGGGCGCCTACGAGCAGTACTTC. Protein product: CASRQGGAYEQYF.

This clonotype was detected ten times or more. CDR3 in DNA: TGCGCCAGCAGCCAAACCGGGACTAGCGGGAGATTCGGTGAGCAGTTCTTC. Its translation is CASSQTGTSGRFGEQFF. The J gene is TRBJ2-1, the V gene TRBV4-3, with 14 bases fitting TRBD2. The CDR3 has 17 amino acids. The V gene's germline CDR1 is LGHNA and CDR2 YSLEER. V was pared by 2 bases and J by 9 bases, with 9 bases of the junction left unmatched.

This clonotype was seen a few times. The genes are TRBV4-1 and TRBJ2-7; 9 bases match TRBD1. The CDR3 runs 15 residues. The V gene end was trimmed by 1 base and the J gene end by 4 bases; junction bases not matched to a gene: 5. Per germline, CDR1 MGHRA and CDR2 YSYEKL. The CDR3 sequence: CASSQGGTGFYEQYF. Written as DNA, the CDR3 is TGCGCCAGCAGCCAAGGAGGGACAGGGTTTTACGAGCAGTACTTC.

The CDR3 DNA is TGCAGTGCTTGGACCAGCGGGAGCGAGCAGTACTTC. This gives the protein CSAWTSGSEQYF. V gene TRBV20-1 combines with J gene TRBJ2-7; 8 bases fit TRBD2. The CDR3 covers 12 residues. Germline CDR1 is DFQATT and CDR2 is SNEGSKA (reference sequence). The V gene end was trimmed by 5 bases and the J gene end by 6 bases; junction bases not matched to a gene: 6.

This clonotype showed up just a few times. This sequence joins TRBV2 and TRBJ2-1, with D possibly being TRBD1 (6 bases). CDR3 size: 12 residues. The germline CDR1 and CDR2 sequences are SNHLY and FYNNEI. V was pared by 11 bases and J by 8 bases, with 16 bases between. CDR3 coding DNA: TGTGCCGGATTACAGGGTGCCGATGAGCAGTTCTTC. Translation gives CAGLQGADEQFF.

This clonotype was seen more than once but under ten times. The CDR3 sequence: CASSPRGQEPQHF. CDR3 sequence (DNA): TGTGCCAGCTCACCCAGAGGCCAGGAGCCCCAGCATTTT. This chain joins TRBV18 and TRBJ1-5, with D unresolved. The CDR3 is 13 amino acids. V dropped 3 bases and J dropped 8 bases, with 11 bases sitting between them. Germline CDR1 and CDR2: KGHSH and LQKENI.

The sample holds many counts of this clonotype. The V call is TRBV5-5, the J call TRBJ2-2; D is unclear. V lost 4 bases to trimming and J lost 9 bases, with 13 bases between them. The CDR3 totals 13 residues. Per germline, CDR1 SGHKS and CDR2 YYEKEE (reference sequence). CDR3 protein: CASSPVLARELFF. CDR3 in DNA: TGTGCCAGCAGCCCGGTTTTAGCCCGGGAGCTGTTTTTT.

This clonotype was recorded a few times. The V gene is TRBV7-8, the J gene TRBJ2-2; 8 bases map to TRBD2. After removal of 5 bases from V and 8 bases from J, the junction contained 16 bases not matched to a gene. Looked up from germline, CDR1 is SGHVS and CDR2 is FQNEAQ. The CDR3 is made up of 17 amino acids. DNA of the CDR3: TGTGCCAGCAGCCCTCCTACCTTTTCGGGAGGGGGAGGGGAGCTGTTTTTT. Its translation: CASSPPTFSGGGGELFF.

This clonotype was seen repeatedly, ten times or more. This rearrangement joins TRBV20-1 to TRBJ2-1; the match to TRBD2 covers 12 bases. V lost 6 bases and J lost 10; bases outside the gene matches: 4. This CDR3 contains 12 residues. Germline CDR1 reads DFQATT; CDR2 reads SNEGSKA (reference sequence). In DNA, the CDR3 is TGCAGTGCCAAAGGGACTAGCGGGGAGCAGTTCTTC. This codes for CSAKGTSGEQFF.

In its sample, this clonotype was seen a few times. The rearrangement links TRBV12-3 or TRBV12-4 to TRBJ2-7; TRBD1 is a possible D gene (5 bases). Deletions cut 6 bases from V and 3 bases from J, with 18 bases between. CDR3 size: 15 residues. Here the CDR3 DNA reads TGTGCCAGCAGCCAAACAGACGGACATTACTACGAGCAGTACTTC. Amino acids: CASSQTDGHYYEQYF.

This clonotype was detected a few times. The rearrangement links TRBV5-1 to TRBJ1-1, with D perhaps TRBD1 (5 bases). This CDR3 spans 15 amino acids. Germline CDR1 SGHRS, CDR2 YFSETQ. V dropped 0 bases and J dropped 2 bases, with 11 bases sitting between them. The CDR3 protein is CASSLAGPPNTEAFF. In nucleotides, the CDR3 is TGCGCCAGCAGCTTGGCGGGACCGCCTAACACTGAAGCTTTCTTT.

Ten or more counts support this clonotype. This chain links TRBV18 with TRBJ2-1; D possibly matches TRBD1 or TRBD2 (6 bases each). The CDR3 extends over 12 amino acids. Trimming pared 8 bases from V and 15 bases from J, leaving 20 bases between. The V gene's germline CDR1 is KGHSH and CDR2 LQKENI. In DNA form, the CDR3 reads TGTGCCAGCCCCTCGGTAGGGGGGAGCGTGTTCTTC. Its protein is CASPSVGGSVFF.